This T cell receptor (beta chain) was sequenced during a study of T cell responses to AZD1222 COVID-19 vaccine. Findings and caveats of the study: Spike-specific TCR breadth and depth grew following two AZD1222 doses. Repertoires were sampled only after the peak T cell response.

As to this clone: The antigen is not known.

The table came from immunoSEQ multiplex PCR; TCRdb's copy has only in-frame clones and leaves some out. The sample lists around 110,000 clones; 85% to 90% were seen once. Germline V gene data show CDR1 as MNHEY and CDR2 as SVGEGT. CDR3 length: 13 amino acids. V lost 5 bases and J 5 bases, leaving 12 bases between the germline ends. The origin of this receptor is an adult in good health. This chain links TRBV6-2 or TRBV6-3 with TRBJ1-1; D gene unclear. The sample consisted of peripheral blood, taken on day 0 of AZD1222 vaccination. CDR3 DNA: TGTGCCAGCAGTCCCCTGGGGAGGACTGAAGCTTTCTTT. As protein: CASSPLGRTEAFF.